Each of the 18 T cell receptor beta chains below was sequenced from the same sample in a study of cytomegalovirus exposure and HLA in healthy donors. PCR employed 60 Vbeta and 13 Jbeta primers. The repertoire was sequenced with immunoSEQ multiplex PCR; TCRdb's copy has only in-frame clones and lacks some. The data show 30,000 to 45,000 clones, with approximately 80% seen just once and about 9.3% held by the top ten. The sequencing sample was made of PBMCs. The receptors stem from a woman between 40 and 55 years old in good health and CMV-seronegative.

Only one count was recorded for this clone. The rearrangement joins TRBV5-1 to TRBJ2-3; 7 nucleotides line up with TRBD2. The CDR3 loop spans 16 amino acids. J gave up 0 bases and V 0 bases, and 4 bases lay outside the gene matches. From germline, CDR1 is SGHRS and CDR2 YFSETQ. Here the CDR3 DNA reads TGCGCCAGCAGCTTGGGGCTAGCGGATAGCACAGATACGCAGTATTTT. Translated, it gives CASSLGLADSTDTQYF.

This clone came up a few times. CDR3 DNA: TGTGCCAGCAGTGATTCAGGGTCCCACTTTAATTCACCCCTCCACTTT. Amino acids: CASSDSGSHFNSPLHF. The chain uses TRBV25-1 and TRBJ1-6, with D possibly matching TRBD1 (5 bases). CDR1 is MGHDK, CDR2 SYGVNS, per germline. The CDR3 runs to 16 residues. V was cut by 3 bases and J by 6 bases, with 15 bases left in between.

The CDR3 here is CASSGASGANTGELFF. The DNA of the CDR3 is TGTGCCAGCAGTGGGGCCAGCGGGGCGAACACCGGGGAGCTGTTTTTT. The chain has TRBV2 and TRBJ2-2; 7 bases line up with TRBD2. CDR3 size: 16 residues. Trimming removed 4 bases from V and 0 bases from J; junction bases left unmatched: 5. CDR1 SNHLY and CDR2 FYNNEI come from the germline V gene. Full variable domain (missing parts from reference TRBV2 and TRBJ2-2): EPEVTQTPSHQVTQMGQEVILRCVPISNHLYFYWYRQILGQKVEFLVSFYNNEISEKSEIFDDQFSVERPDGSNFTLKIRSTKLEDSAMYFCASSGASGANTGELFFGEGSRLTVL.

The chain is built from TRBV9 and TRBJ2-5; D possibly corresponds to TRBD1 (6 bases). The CDR3 contains 15 residues. From germline, CDR1 is SGDLS and CDR2 YYNGEE. Between the trimmed V and J ends, which lost 2 bases and 5 bases, there was a span of 16 bases. CDR3 bases: TGTGCCAGCAGCGTCAGGACAGACCTTGGGGAGACCCAGTACTTC. Residues: CASSVRTDLGETQYF.

This rearrangement joins TRBV9 to TRBJ2-3; D unclear. V dropped 4 bases and J dropped 0 bases, with 3 bases sitting between them. The CDR3 extends over 12 amino acids. Germline CDR1 is SGDLS and CDR2 is YYNGEE. The CDR3 nucleotides read TGTGCCAGCAGCCTAAGCACAGATACGCAGTATTTT. It is translated as CASSLSTDTQYF.

The rearrangement uses TRBV7-9 and TRBJ1-6; TRBD1 aligns across 10 bases. The CDR3 has 14 residues. Germline loops: CDR1 SEHNR, CDR2 FQNEAQ (reference sequence). The J segment lost 7 bases and the V segment lost 5 bases, leaving 2 bases of the junction unmatched. The CDR3 protein is CASSMGQGNSPLHF. CDR3 bases: TGTGCCAGCAGCATGGGACAGGGGAATTCACCCCTCCACTTT.

The CDR3 is CASSFGTTPAGELFF. CDR3 DNA sequence: TGCGCCAGCAGCTTCGGGACTACCCCGGCTGGGGAGCTGTTTTTT. The V call is TRBV5-1, the J call TRBJ2-2; 7 nucleotides agree with TRBD2. The germline V gene has CDR1 SGHRS and CDR2 YFSETQ. This CDR3 has 15 amino acids. Germline trimming cut 2 bases from V and 8 bases from J; bases unmatched to any gene: 9.

J is TRBJ2-7 and V is TRBV28, with 10 positions matching TRBD1. The germline V gene has CDR1 MDHEN and CDR2 SYDVKM. The CDR3 totals 13 residues. J was trimmed by 5 bases and V by 6 bases; bases with no gene match: 4. CDR3 loop: CASSTGQGNEQYV. Written as DNA, the CDR3 is TGTGCCAGCAGCACGGGACAGGGGAACGAGCAGTACGTC.

V usage is TRBV4-3 and J usage is TRBJ2-7; 10 positions match TRBD2. Germline loops: CDR1 LGHNA, CDR2 YSLEER. J was trimmed by 4 bases and V by 1 base; bases with no gene match: 7. The CDR3 totals 16 residues. The CDR3 loop reads CASSQGAGTSVYEQYF. The CDR3, as DNA: TGCGCCAGCAGCCAAGGGGCCGGGACTAGCGTTTACGAGCAGTACTTC.

The rearrangement links TRBV7-9 to TRBJ1-5; the D gene is possibly TRBD1 (5 bases). Trimming stripped 4 bases from V and 11 bases from J, with 12 bases between. This CDR3 has 12 amino acids. Looked up from germline, CDR1 is SEHNR and CDR2 is FQNEAQ (reference sequence). The CDR3, as DNA: TGTGCCAGCAGCTACAATGGGGGGGCCCAGCATTTT. It translates to CASSYNGGAQHF.

The genes are TRBV6-5 and TRBJ2-3, with D tentatively TRBD2 (6 bases). CDR1 MNHEY and CDR2 SVGAGI come from the germline V gene. V dropped 5 bases and J dropped 2 bases, with 14 bases sitting between them. There are 15 residues in the CDR3. CDR3 residues: CASSTRGGTTDTQYF. The CDR3 DNA follows: TGTGCCAGCAGTACCCGGGGAGGAACCACAGATACGCAGTATTTT.

In its sample, this clone was seen a few times. The chain has TRBV4-3 and TRBJ2-7, with D perhaps TRBD2 (6 bases). From germline, CDR1 is LGHNA and CDR2 YSLEER. Between the trimmed V and J ends, which lost 3 bases and 3 bases, there was a span of 15 bases. The CDR3 is 15 amino acids. The chain's CDR3 is CASSQEWTGDYEQYF. In nucleotides, the CDR3 is TGCGCCAGCAGCCAGGAATGGACGGGGGACTACGAGCAGTACTTC.

A word on this clone: Germline is not matched at one junction end, which may reflect a read error. The gene calls are TRBV2 and TRBJ1-4, with a possible D match to TRBD1 (5 bases). Germline V gene lookup returns CDR1 SNHLY and CDR2 FYNNEI. This CDR3 has 16 amino acids. CDR3 DNA sequence: TGTGCAAGCACAAGAAGGGACTTCGCAACTAATGAAAAACTGTTTTTT. Translation: CASTRRDFATNEKLFF.

The chain carries TRBV5-4 and TRBJ1-6; D possibly corresponds to TRBD1 (5 bases). The ends were cut back, 4 bases at V and 9 bases at J, with 14 bases in the middle. The CDR3 spans 14 residues. Germline assignment: CDR1 SGHNT and CDR2 YYREEE (reference sequence). The CDR3 protein is CASSLVKRGSPLHF. The DNA for the CDR3 is TGTGCCAGCAGCCTCGTGAAAAGGGGTTCACCCCTCCACTTT.

This clone was found once. The V gene is TRBV6-1, the J gene TRBJ2-7, with no clear D. CDR1 MNHNS and CDR2 SASEGT come from the germline V gene. The CDR3 loop spans 11 amino acids. The V end lost 6 bases, the J end lost 4 bases, and 7 bases lay between the germline ends. CDR3 residues: CASREFYEQYF. The CDR3 DNA reads TGTGCCAGCAGGGAGTTTTACGAGCAGTACTTC.

This chain links TRBV29-1 with TRBJ2-5; no clear D. The CDR3 runs 9 residues. Looked up from germline, CDR1 is SQVTM and CDR2 is ANQGSEA. Trimming stripped 6 bases from V and 5 bases from J, with 4 bases between. Here the CDR3 reads CSVEETQYF. The CDR3 DNA reads TGCAGCGTAGAGGAGACCCAGTACTTC.

V and J are TRBV4-2 and TRBJ2-1; 8 nucleotides match TRBD2. Germline trimming cut 4 bases from V and 3 bases from J; bases unmatched to any gene: 5. This CDR3 contains 15 residues. Looked up from germline, CDR1 is LGHNA and CDR2 is YNFKEQ. The CDR3 DNA reads TGTGCCAGCAGCCGAAGCGGGGGAGTCTACAATGAGCAGTTCTTC. Protein sequence: CASSRSGGVYNEQFF.

This rearrangement joins TRBV19 to TRBJ1-1; TRBD1 agrees at 7 bases. The CDR3 sequence is 13 residues long. V dropped 6 bases and J dropped 8; count of bases not matched to a gene: 9. Germline CDR1 is LNHDA and CDR2 is SQIVND (reference sequence). CDR3 DNA: TGTGCCAGTAGGGACCCGGGACAGCGAGAAGCTTTCTTT. Protein: CASRDPGQREAFF.